What follows is one TCR beta chain and its context. Authors' analysis steps: Counts of nucleated cells, estimated from reference gene primer amplification, were obtained. Measured with immunoSEQ multiplex PCR; TCRdb has only the in-frame clones, and not every one. V, J and clone size reflect that table, while D and trimming were determined from the DNA. The sample consists of some 120,000 clones, about 84% of them appearing once. The record originates from a study of blood T cell repertoires in COVID-19. Study information: Italy, Spain and the United States were the sources of the convalescent and acute COVID-19 samples. PBMCs, B-cell-depleted T cells, or T cells were the source of the cDNA or gDNA that made up the material.

V dropped 7 bases and J dropped 2; count of bases not matched to a gene: 8. From germline, CDR1 is LNHDA and CDR2 SQIVND (reference sequence). The CDR3 runs to 15 residues. V is TRBV19 and J is TRBJ1-5, with 7 bases identical to TRBD1. This TCR came from a woman aged 60-70 years with acute or convalescent COVID-19. Source material: peripheral blood. The CDR3 here is CASTSTGLGNQPQHF. The CDR3 nucleotides are TGTGCCAGTACCTCGACAGGGCTCGGCAATCAGCCCCAGCATTTT.